One TCR beta chain is described in this entry. What it recognizes is unknown. Profiling that covered TCR beta VDJ and CDR3 relied on genomic DNA as its template. TCRdb recomputed calls from the reads with MiXCR, one row per CDR3 protein. Altogether fewer than 200,000 distinct CDR3 sequences are present, about three fifths being singletons, with the ten largest covering 45% to 55%. This record comes from a study of CD8+CD57+ T cells in acquired aplastic anemia. Across the whole study: Mean read depth for CD4+ cells from healthy donors was 10 million to 13 million. The study, taken as a whole, reports: Roughly 30 sequences, all CD8+ CDR3, were shared between patients and controls. In CD8+ cells, Simpson's diversity showed no significant difference between patients and controls.

The CDR3 totals 13 residues. V was pared by 10 bases and J by 6 bases, with 12 bases of the junction left unmatched. The origin of this receptor is a human donor in good health. Sequenced sample: sorted CD4+, CD8+, or CD8+CD57+ T cells (not recorded which) from PBMCs. V is TRBV12-3 or TRBV12-4 and J is TRBJ2-7; 7 nucleotides agree with TRBD2. CDR3 in amino acids: CATSQAGDREQYF. The CDR3 DNA reads TGTGCCACCAGCCAGGCGGGGGATCGCGAGCAGTACTTC.